These 14 T cell receptor beta chains came from one sample sequenced in a study of T cells in Graves' hyperthyroidism and ophthalmopathy. There were TCR beta CDR3 regions amplified from RNA transcripts. Researchers ran a first-round RT-PCR on the TCR CDR3 using the HTBI primer set. TCRdb processed the multiplex PCR reads anew with MiXCR; each CDR3 protein has one entry. The table lists fewer than 400,000 distinct CDR3 sequences, around 16% of them singletons. The sequencing input was blood. These TCRs come from a woman in her late teens or twenties with Graves' hyperthyroidism that later progressed to Graves' ophthalmopathy.

The V gene is TRBV29-1, the J gene TRBJ2-5; 8 bases line up with TRBD1. The V gene's germline CDR1 is SQVTM and CDR2 ANQGSEA. This CDR3 is built from 15 residues. J was trimmed by 4 bases and V by 2 bases; bases with no gene match: 9. The CDR3 DNA reads TGCAGCGTTGAAACGGGACAGGTAGTTGGAGAGACCCAGTACTTC. This gives the protein CSVETGQVVGETQYF.

This clonotype was counted ten times or more. The chain is built from TRBV7-9 and TRBJ2-1; D gene uncertain. Germline V gives CDR1 SEHNR, CDR2 FQNEAQ (reference sequence). Trimming pared 0 bases from V and 4 bases from J, leaving 7 bases between. The CDR3 has 14 residues. As DNA, the CDR3 is TGTGCCAGCAGCTTAGCCTTCGGATACAATGAGCAGTTCTTC. It is translated as CASSLAFGYNEQFF.

This clonotype was seen ten or more times. The chain couples TRBV7-2 to TRBJ2-5; D gene ambiguous. V was pared by 5 bases and J by 2 bases, with 15 bases between. Germline assignment: CDR1 SGHTA and CDR2 FQGNSA. This CDR3 has 15 residues. The CDR3: CASSPVGFVQETQYF. As DNA, the CDR3 is TGTGCCAGCAGCCCAGTGGGTTTCGTGCAAGAGACCCAGTACTTC.

This clonotype showed up just a few times. V is TRBV5-1 and J is TRBJ1-1; D is perhaps TRBD1 (6 bases). The germline gives CDR1 SGHRS, CDR2 YFSETQ. The CDR3 consists of 14 residues. V shed 1 base and J shed 6 bases, with 13 bases lying between them. The DNA of the CDR3 is TGCGCCAGCAGCTTGAGAGTTGGGACACCTGAAGCTTTCTTT. Protein sequence: CASSLRVGTPEAFF.

This CDR3 is CATSRGTLSNQPQHF. CDR3 DNA: TGTGCCACCAGCAGAGGAACCCTTAGCAATCAGCCCCAGCATTTT. The chain uses TRBV15 and TRBJ1-5, with D unclear. Per the germline V gene, CDR1 is LNHNV and CDR2 is YYDKDF (reference sequence). Trimming took off 1 base at V and 0 bases at J, with 7 bases between the two ends. The CDR3 totals 15 residues.

This clonotype was recorded at least ten times. The V gene is TRBV7-9, the J gene TRBJ2-7, with 12 bases that match TRBD2. The germline gives CDR1 SEHNR, CDR2 FQNEAQ (reference sequence). V trimming: 5 bases; J trimming: 6 bases; junction bases outside the gene matches: 17. The CDR3 is made up of 18 amino acids. The CDR3 DNA reads as TGTGCCAGCAGCGGTCCGGGACTAGCGGGCGGTACCGCGGGCGAGCAGTACTTC. Translated: CASSGPGLAGGTAGEQYF.

This clonotype was counted many times. The gene calls are TRBV27 and TRBJ2-4; the D gene could be TRBD1 or TRBD2 (5 bases each). In germline, CDR1 is MNHEY, CDR2 SMNVEV (reference sequence). The length of the CDR3 is 12 residues. Trimming shortened V by 5 bases and J by 9 bases, and 11 bases separated the two germline ends. The CDR3 region has the DNA TGTGCCAGCAGTGGGGCAGGAGGCATTCAGTACTTC. Amino acid sequence: CASSGAGGIQYF.

There are a few counts of this clonotype. This chain uses TRBV14 with TRBJ1-6; 8 bases align to TRBD1. The CDR3 covers 14 residues. V lost 3 bases, J lost 8 bases, and 3 bases stayed unmatched. Germline-derived CDR1 and CDR2 are SGHDN and FVKESK. The CDR3 protein is CASSQVTGDSPLHF. CDR3 nucleotide sequence: TGTGCCAGCAGCCAGGTGACAGGGGATTCACCCCTCCACTTT. The full variable domain, rest sourced from reference TRBV14 and TRBJ1-6, is EAGVTQFPSHSVIEKGQTVTLRCDPISGHDNLYWYRRVMGKEIKFLLHFVKESKQDESGMPNNRFLAERTGGTYSTLKVQPAELEDSGVYFCASSQVTGDSPLHFGNGTRLTVT.

The chain recombines TRBV3-1 with TRBJ2-1; 15 nucleotides agree with TRBD2. The CDR3 has 18 residues. Germline V gene sequence: CDR1 LGHDT, CDR2 YNNKEL (reference sequence). V shed 4 bases, J shed 9 bases, and the junction held 13 bases outside the gene matches. DNA for the CDR3: TGTGCCAGCAGCCTTTCGGGACTAGCGGGAGGCGGCAGGGGTGAGCAGTTCTTC. Translation gives CASSLSGLAGGGRGEQFF.

The chain combines TRBV28 with TRBJ2-1, with TRBD2 as a possible D gene (5 bases). Per germline, CDR1 MDHEN and CDR2 SYDVKM. The CDR3 contains 14 residues. Trimming stripped 3 bases from V and 9 bases from J, with 15 bases between. The CDR3 reads CASSLGSIGGEQFF. The DNA of the CDR3 is TGTGCCAGCAGTTTGGGGTCAATCGGAGGTGAGCAGTTCTTC.

This clonotype was found many times. The genes are TRBV2 and TRBJ2-3, with no clear D. Germline V gene data show CDR1 as SNHLY and CDR2 as FYNNEI. V was shortened by 7 bases and J by 0 bases, with 11 bases between the two germline ends. The CDR3 consists of 14 residues. In nucleotides, the CDR3 is TGTGCCAGCAAGATCGGAGATAGCACAGATACGCAGTATTTT. Its translation is CASKIGDSTDTQYF. Together with reference TRBV2 and TRBJ2-3, the CDR3 gives the full variable domain: EPEVTQTPSHQVTQMGQEVILRCVPISNHLYFYWYRQILGQKVEFLVSFYNNEISEKSEIFDDQFSVERPDGSNFTLKIRSTKLEDSAMYFCASKIGDSTDTQYFGPGTRLTVL.

CDR3 amino acids: CASSLGLAGGDYEQYF. CDR3 bases: TGTGCCAGCAGCCTCGGACTAGCGGGAGGGGACTACGAGCAGTACTTC. V and J are TRBV5-4 and TRBJ2-7; 15 nucleotides match TRBD2. V lost 4 bases, J lost 3 bases, and 5 bases stayed unmatched. The V gene's germline CDR1 is SGHNT and CDR2 YYREEE (reference sequence). The CDR3 is 16 residues long. Full variable domain (remainder filled in from reference TRBV5-4 and TRBJ2-7): ETGVTQSPTHLIKTRGQQVTLRCSSQSGHNTVSWYQQALGQGPQFIFQYYREEENGRGNFPPRFSGLQFPNYSSELNVNALELDDSALYLCASSLGLAGGDYEQYFGPGTRLTVT.

The chain carries TRBV25-1 and TRBJ2-5; D is uncertain. Trimming removed 1 base at V and 2 bases at J, with 14 bases between. The CDR3 totals 16 residues. Germline lookup yields CDR1 MGHDK and CDR2 SYGVNS. CDR3 bases: TGTGCCAGCAGTGAATTGGTGCGGAGTCCGCAAGAGACCCAGTACTTC. Residues: CASSELVRSPQETQYF.

V usage is TRBV6-1 and J usage is TRBJ2-5; 12 positions agree with TRBD2. V shed 1 base, J shed 0 bases, and the junction held 12 bases outside the gene matches. The CDR3 totals 20 residues. Germline V gives CDR1 MNHNS, CDR2 SASEGT. The CDR3 region is CASSEEGGGLAGVYQETQYF. CDR3 in DNA: TGTGCCAGCAGTGAAGAGGGAGGGGGACTAGCGGGTGTGTACCAAGAGACCCAGTACTTC.